What follows are 23 T cell receptor beta chains derived from one specimen sequenced in a study of human T cells and chemical hapten exposure. Time point denoted: patch test 1, 2 weeks after DPC sensitization. As to treatment: therapeutic diphenylcyclopropenone sensitization with weekly scalp DPC. TCRdb reanalysed the RACE reads using MiXCR and keeps one entry per CDR3 protein. The top ten hold 4% to 5.5% of the sample, which has over 65,000 distinct CDR3 sequences, about 10% seen once. This specimen consisted of whole blood, obtained in connection with sensitization to the hapten diphenylcyclopropenone (DPC). The receptors originated from a woman in her fifties or sixties with alopecia areata. Some clones in this sample may be carry-over from other donors' samples.

The chain uses TRBV5-1 and TRBJ2-3, with a tentative D call TRBD2 (5 bases). The V gene lost 5 bases and the J gene lost 0 bases, with 10 bases spanning the gap. The CDR3 is 14 residues long. The germline V gene has CDR1 SGHRS and CDR2 YFSETQ. CDR3 nucleotide sequence: TGCGCCAGCAGGGCCGGGGAGAGCACAGATACGCAGTATTTT. Amino acids: CASRAGESTDTQYF.

V usage is TRBV4-3 and J usage is TRBJ1-1; D is unclear. The V end was cut by 2 bases, the J end by 7 bases, with 11 bases between. The CDR3 runs to 13 residues. The germline V gene encodes CDR1 LGHNA and CDR2 YSLEER. In nucleotides, the CDR3 is TGCGCCAGCAGCCAAACTGGGAGGGTTGAAGCTTTCTTT. Its protein is CASSQTGRVEAFF.

This clonotype was seen only a few times. The genes are TRBV29-1 and TRBJ2-5; D might be TRBD2 (7 bases). The CDR3 totals 11 residues. Trimming stripped 7 bases from V and 4 bases from J, with 10 bases between. Germline CDR1 is SQVTM and CDR2 is ANQGSEA. DNA for the CDR3: TGCAGCGGGAGGGGGGGAGAGACCCAGTACTTC. This sequence encodes CSGRGGETQYF. The full variable domain, in which reference TRBV29-1 and TRBJ2-5 provide the parts outside the CDR3, is SAVISQKPSRDICQRGTSLTIQCQVDSQVTMMFWYRQQPGQSLTLIATANQGSEATYESGFVIDKFPISRPNLTFSTLTVSNMSPEDSSIYLCSGRGGETQYFGPGTRLLVL.

The table lists this clonotype with a few counts. The chain has TRBV27 and TRBJ2-1; D might be TRBD2 (5 bases). CDR1 and CDR2 from the germline V gene are MNHEY and SMNVEV (reference sequence). The length of the CDR3 is 14 residues. Trimming took 6 bases from V and 4 from J, leaving 13 bases between them. CDR3 bases: TGTGCCAGCAGGAAGAATGGGGAGTACAATGAGCAGTTCTTC. Protein product: CASRKNGEYNEQFF.

Ten or more counts support this clonotype. This chain uses TRBV20-1 with TRBJ1-6; D uncertain. V lost 5 bases to trimming and J lost 6 bases, with 23 bases between them. The germline V gene has CDR1 DFQATT and CDR2 SNEGSKA (reference sequence). This CDR3 region has 17 residues. DNA for the CDR3: TGCAGTGCTCCAGAGGGCTCTAACACGGGAAGTAATTCACCCCTCCACTTT. It is translated as CSAPEGSNTGSNSPLHF.

This clonotype was detected ten times or more. This chain links TRBV20-1 with TRBJ1-5, with 7 bases that match TRBD1. The germline gives CDR1 DFQATT, CDR2 SNEGSKA (reference sequence). The trim removed 5 bases at V and 5 bases at J, leaving 12 bases unmatched. The CDR3 loop spans 15 amino acids. The CDR3 loop reads CSAPRGGGADQPQHF. As DNA, the CDR3 is TGCAGTGCTCCCCGGGGAGGGGGCGCGGATCAGCCCCAGCATTTT.

The chain joins TRBV28 to TRBJ2-5; 7 nucleotides match TRBD1. Looked up from germline, CDR1 is MDHEN and CDR2 is SYDVKM. The CDR3 is made up of 15 amino acids. Trimming removed 6 bases from V and 7 bases from J; junction bases left unmatched: 14. CDR3 in DNA: TGTGCCAGCAGAATACAGGGGCACCCGCGAGGGACCCAGTACTTC. Translation: CASRIQGHPRGTQYF.

J is TRBJ1-6 and V is TRBV30, with 7 bases lining up with TRBD1. CDR3 size: 15 residues. V dropped 3 bases and J dropped 8; count of bases not matched to a gene: 10. Germline V gene lookup returns CDR1 GTSNPN and CDR2 SVGIG (reference sequence). Here the CDR3 DNA reads TGTGCCTGGAGCTTAAGCCGGACAGGCTATTCACCCCTCCACTTT. Translation: CAWSLSRTGYSPLHF.

There are many counts of this clonotype. The gene calls are TRBV7-2 and TRBJ1-5; 8 bases line up with TRBD1. Germline CDR1 reads SGHTA; CDR2 reads FQGNSA. V lost 6 bases, J lost 6 bases, and 7 bases stayed unmatched. The CDR3 loop spans 14 amino acids. The CDR3 region is CASSSGTGGQPQHF. CDR3 bases: TGTGCCAGCAGTTCCGGGACAGGCGGTCAGCCCCAGCATTTT.

V is TRBV28 and J is TRBJ2-7; D is perhaps TRBD1 (6 bases). Germline CDR1 MDHEN, CDR2 SYDVKM. Trimming took 7 bases from V and 1 from J, leaving 11 bases between them. CDR3 length: 13 amino acids. The CDR3 region is CASTNRVSYEQYF. The CDR3 nucleotides are TGTGCCAGCACCAACAGGGTTTCCTACGAGCAGTACTTC.

This clonotype was seen a few times. The J gene is TRBJ2-7, the V gene TRBV4-1; D might be TRBD1 (6 bases). V lost 4 bases, J lost 0 bases, and 13 bases lay in between. CDR1 is MGHRA and CDR2 is YSYEKL in the germline V gene. CDR3 length: 15 residues. The DNA of the CDR3 is TGCGCCAGCAGCCCTACAGGGCTATACTCCTACGAGCAGTACTTC. Its translation: CASSPTGLYSYEQYF.

In its sample, this clonotype was seen many times. This rearrangement joins TRBV3-1 to TRBJ1-4; the D is unclear. This CDR3 contains 18 residues. The V end was cut by 0 bases, the J end by 4 bases, with 18 bases between. Germline CDR1 LGHDT, CDR2 YNNKEL (reference sequence). CDR3 in DNA: TGTGCCAGCAGCCAAGAATTGGACCGCGGTACCCATAATGAAAAACTGTTTTTT. It specifies CASSQELDRGTHNEKLFF.

This clonotype was detected ten times or more. This chain uses TRBV7-8 with TRBJ2-3, with D maybe TRBD2 (6 bases). The ends were cut back, 4 bases at V and 2 bases at J, with 16 bases in the middle. This CDR3 comprises 16 residues. CDR1 and CDR2 (germline): SGHVS, FQNEAQ. The CDR3 region is CASSSFAGSPTDTQYF. In DNA, the CDR3 is TGTGCCAGCAGCTCTTTTGCGGGGAGCCCCACAGATACGCAGTATTTT.

This clonotype was observed a few times. The chain joins TRBV18 to TRBJ1-1; D remains ambiguous. Germline CDR1 and CDR2: KGHSH and LQKENI. This CDR3 spans 14 amino acids. Deletions cut 1 base from V and 3 bases from J, with 9 bases between. CDR3 protein: CASSPQGGHTEAFF. The CDR3 nucleotides are TGTGCCAGCTCACCACAGGGAGGGCACACTGAAGCTTTCTTT.

This clonotype has just a few counts. The V call is TRBV5-1, the J call TRBJ2-3, with 7 bases fitting TRBD1. CDR3 size: 17 residues. Germline CDR1 reads SGHRS; CDR2 reads YFSETQ. V shed 2 bases, J shed 0 bases, and the junction held 9 bases outside the gene matches. CDR3 sequence reads: CASSLRPGQSSTDTQYF. The CDR3 nucleotides are TGCGCCAGCAGCTTAAGACCGGGACAGTCGAGCACAGATACGCAGTATTTT.

The rearrangement joins TRBV7-2 to TRBJ1-4; 7 bases match TRBD1. Trimming took 1 base from V and 5 from J; bases not matched to a gene: 4. The CDR3 spans 15 residues. The V gene's germline CDR1 is SGHTA and CDR2 FQGNSA. CDR3 loop: CASSLGDRENEKLFF. In DNA, the CDR3 is TGTGCCAGCAGCTTAGGGGACAGAGAAAATGAAAAACTGTTTTTT.

This clonotype was detected only a few times. The chain is built from TRBV6-6 and TRBJ2-7; 8 bases agree with TRBD1. This CDR3 has 14 residues. V trimming: 7 bases; J trimming: 2 bases; junction bases outside the gene matches: 7. In germline, CDR1 is MNHNY, CDR2 SVGAGI (reference sequence). CDR3 sequence reads: CASINRDRTYEQYF. For the CDR3, the DNA is TGTGCCAGCATCAACCGGGACAGGACCTACGAGCAGTACTTC.

About this clonotype itself: The conserved closing phenylalanine or tryptophan is absent in this CDR3, likely reflecting a read error. J is TRBJ2-2 and V is TRBV2; 15 bases fit TRBD2. Unmatched junction bases numbered 3, after V lost 6 bases and J lost 4 bases. CDR1 and CDR2 (germline): SNHLY, FYNNEI. This CDR3 has 16 amino acids. The CDR3 loop reads CASSLGLAGGTGELFI. CDR3 sequence (DNA): TGTGCCAGCAGCTTGGGACTAGCGGGGGGCACCGGGGAGCTGTTTATT.

This clonotype has a count of ten or more. The V gene is TRBV27, the J gene TRBJ2-1; tentative D call: TRBD2 (5 bases). Germline CDR1 is MNHEY and CDR2 is SMNVEV (reference sequence). The V end lost 7 bases, the J end lost 0 bases, and 16 bases lay between the germline ends. The CDR3 contains 16 residues. The CDR3 coding sequence is TGTGCCAGCATCCTCATGGCGGGCAGCTCCTACAATGAGCAGTTCTTC. Encoded protein: CASILMAGSSYNEQFF.

This clonotype appeared many times. The genes are TRBV20-1 and TRBJ2-1; possible D gene TRBD2, 5 bases. Germline V gene sequence: CDR1 DFQATT, CDR2 SNEGSKA (reference sequence). Trimming stripped 5 bases from V and 8 bases from J, with 16 bases between. This CDR3 is built from 13 residues. CDR3 sequence (DNA): TGCAGTGCTCACCCCGGGATTCCGGATGAGCAGTTCTTC. This translates into CSAHPGIPDEQFF.

This clonotype came up many times. The chain joins TRBV5-1 to TRBJ2-5; D remains ambiguous. The CDR3 runs to 14 residues. Trimming stripped 4 bases from V and 1 base from J, with 11 bases between. Germline V gives CDR1 SGHRS, CDR2 YFSETQ. CDR3 in DNA: TGCGCCAGCAGCCTACCTTCAGCCCAAGAGACCCAGTACTTC. This codes for CASSLPSAQETQYF.

This clonotype was counted at least ten times. The chain has TRBV29-1 and TRBJ2-7, with 7 bases matching TRBD2. CDR3 length: 11 amino acids. CDR1 is SQVTM and CDR2 is ANQGSEA in the germline V gene. V lost 0 bases and J lost 12; bases outside the gene matches: 5. The CDR3 DNA follows: TGCAGCGTTGAAGATCGGGAGGTGAGGTACTTC. This encodes CSVEDREVRYF.

This clonotype occurred many times. This chain connects TRBV3-1 to TRBJ2-1; D may be TRBD1 (5 bases). From germline, CDR1 is LGHDT and CDR2 YNNKEL (reference sequence). With 5 bases removed from V and 7 bases from J, the gap between germline ends came to 18 bases. The CDR3 is 15 residues long. CDR3: CASSKVSQGKNEQFF. In DNA form, the CDR3 reads TGTGCCAGCAGCAAAGTCAGCCAGGGAAAGAATGAGCAGTTCTTC.